These 8 T cell receptor beta chains were all obtained from the same sample, sequenced in a study of STAT5B mutations in CD4+ large granular lymphocyte leukemia. Some clones are missing from TCRdb's copy, which holds only in-frame ones; the method was immunoSEQ multiplex PCR. Of some 30,000 clones listed, roughly 70% are singletons. Source material: CD4+ T cells from blood buffy coats. The receptors stem from a human donor in good health.

This clone was seen a handful of times. The genes are TRBV5-8 and TRBJ2-1, with D possibly matching TRBD2 (6 bases). Trimming cost V 2 bases and J 6 bases, with 15 bases left between them. This CDR3 region has 15 residues. Germline V gene data show CDR1 as SGHTS and CDR2 as YDEGEE. The CDR3 is CASSFYSGARNEQFF. DNA for the CDR3: TGTGCCAGCAGCTTTTATTCGGGAGCTCGCAATGAGCAGTTCTTC.

This rearrangement joins TRBV5-1 to TRBJ1-3; D not resolved. The germline V and J ends were trimmed by 6 bases and 2 bases, with 15 bases remaining between them. Germline V gene lookup returns CDR1 SGHRS and CDR2 YFSETQ. The CDR3 spans 15 residues. The CDR3 DNA reads as TGCGCCAGCACTCCCGACCTCCTGGCTGGAAACACCATATATTTT. Residues: CASTPDLLAGNTIYF.

The genes are TRBV6-6 and TRBJ1-2, with 7 nucleotides matching TRBD1. The CDR3 totals 14 residues. V shed 6 bases, J shed 4 bases, and the junction held 8 bases outside the gene matches. Germline values: CDR1 MNHNY, CDR2 SVGAGI (reference sequence). The CDR3, as DNA: TGTGCCAGCAGACGGGGACAGAACCTCTATGGCTACACCTTC. Its translation is CASRRGQNLYGYTF.

The CDR3 protein is CASSFPGNTIYF. The CDR3 DNA reads as TGTGCCAGCAGCTTCCCCGGAAACACCATATATTTT. The chain couples TRBV11-2 to TRBJ1-3; D is uncertain. The CDR3 is 12 residues long. Germline V gene data show CDR1 as SGHAT and CDR2 as FQNNGV. Trimming shortened V by 3 bases and J by 4 bases, and 4 bases separated the two germline ends.

V is TRBV11-2 and J is TRBJ2-7, with a weak D call TRBD2 (5 bases). Germline V lookup: CDR1 SGHAT, CDR2 FQNNGV. CDR3 length: 17 residues. V dropped 1 base and J dropped 2 bases, with 18 bases sitting between them. The CDR3 DNA sequence: TGTGCCAGCAGCTTAGTAATGGGTAGCGATGGGGCCTACGAGCAGTACTTC. Its translation is CASSLVMGSDGAYEQYF.

The rearrangement uses TRBV6-6 and TRBJ2-2; D is perhaps TRBD2 (5 bases). The V and J ends lost 2 bases and 8 bases respectively, with 15 bases between them. The CDR3 extends over 15 amino acids. Germline-derived CDR1 and CDR2 are MNHNY and SVGAGI (reference sequence). The DNA for the CDR3 is TGTGCCAGCAGTTACATAAGAGGGTACGCTGGGGAGCTGTTTTTT. Translation gives CASSYIRGYAGELFF.

This sequence joins TRBV2 and TRBJ1-1; 9 bases map to TRBD1. The CDR3 runs 16 residues. Unmatched junction bases numbered 13, after V lost 5 bases and J lost 6 bases. Germline values: CDR1 SNHLY, CDR2 FYNNEI. Here the CDR3 DNA reads TGTGCCAGCAGTCGGGGCCTGACAGGGGGAAACCCTGAAGCTTTCTTT. Encoded protein: CASSRGLTGGNPEAFF.

The gene calls are TRBV19 and TRBJ2-3; D ambiguous. The V end was cut by 2 bases, the J end by 4 bases, with 22 bases between. The CDR3 is 18 residues long. Per germline, CDR1 LNHDA and CDR2 SQIVND (reference sequence). CDR3 protein: CASSISVWLRGYSDTQYF. The DNA of the CDR3 is TGTGCCAGTAGTATATCTGTCTGGCTCCGCGGATATTCAGATACGCAGTATTTT.